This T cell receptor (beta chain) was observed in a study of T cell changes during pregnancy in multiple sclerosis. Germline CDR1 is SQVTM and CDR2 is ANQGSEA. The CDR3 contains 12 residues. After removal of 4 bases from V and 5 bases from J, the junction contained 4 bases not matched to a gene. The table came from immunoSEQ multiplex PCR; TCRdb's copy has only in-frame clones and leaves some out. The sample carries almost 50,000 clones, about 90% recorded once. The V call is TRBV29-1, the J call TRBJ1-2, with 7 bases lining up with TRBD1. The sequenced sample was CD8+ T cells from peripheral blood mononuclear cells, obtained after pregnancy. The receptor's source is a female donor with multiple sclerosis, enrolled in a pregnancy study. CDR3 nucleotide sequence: TGCAGCGTTGCGGGACAGCAATATGGCTACACCTTC. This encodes CSVAGQQYGYTF.